This T cell receptor (beta chain) was recorded in a study of monozygotic twins with inflammatory bowel disease. Study-wide points: What may have added variability to patient repertoires is that immunosuppressive treatments differed. Fewer clonotypes were shared with others by IBD patients than by healthy twins, especially with disease activity. In these data, no single strong IBD-associated signal or clonotype received support.

Germline CDR1 and CDR2: MGHRA and YSYEKL. The CDR3 consists of 15 residues. With respect to this clonotype: Its target is unknown.

TCRdb reprocessed the 5' RACE reads and keeps a single row for each CDR3 protein, giving no DNA. The sample includes about 330,000 distinct CDR3 sequences. The source is a human donor with ulcerative colitis or Crohn's disease, or a healthy co-twin of an affected twin (not recorded which). V gene TRBV4-1 combines with J gene TRBJ1-2; TCRdb reports TRBD1, a call that lacks DNA to check it against. Sequencing used blood. Here the CDR3 reads CASSLGTGGPYGYTF.